This TCR beta chain was found in a study of cytomegalovirus exposure and HLA in healthy donors. V was cut by 0 bases and J by 4 bases, with 4 bases left in between. The CDR3 spans 13 residues. The germline V gene encodes CDR1 SGHDN and CDR2 FVKESK. The donors, nominally healthy at sampling, likely had unrecorded immune exposures. The PCR used 60 Vbeta and 13 Jbeta primers. Using immunoSEQ multiplex PCR, the repertoire was profiled, and TCRdb retains in-frame clones only, with some absent. The table has roughly 190,000 clones, approximately 81% seen once; the top ten hold 3% to 4.5%. The sequencing sample was made of PBMCs. The sequence was obtained from a middle-aged man in good health and CMV-seronegative. This sequence joins TRBV14 and TRBJ1-5; D not certain. The CDR3 nucleotides are TGTGCCAGCAGCCAAGATTCTAATCAGCCCCAGCATTTT. Amino acids: CASSQDSNQPQHF.